This passage covers 26 T cell receptor beta chains from one sample sequenced in a study of blood T cell repertoires in COVID-19 (dated by TCRdb to the early 2020s). The protocol used for the library was the immunoSEQ multiplex PCR assay. The table comes from immuneACCESS by way of TCRdb, which keeps in-frame sequences with V and J called. Part of the clones is missing from these tables; in studies checked, under half for an unresolved V gene and the rest for unknown reasons. This sample gives about 160,000 clones in total; over 60% of them show up just once. The top ten clonotypes cover roughly 8.3% of the sample. Sequencing was carried out using peripheral blood. The receptors were gathered from a man aged 55 to 70 with acute or convalescent COVID-19.

This clone turned up a few times. V is TRBV2 and J is TRBJ1-6; D not certain. V was shortened by 6 bases and J by 0 bases, with 9 bases between the two germline ends. Germline-derived CDR1 and CDR2 are SNHLY and FYNNEI. The CDR3 has 15 residues. The CDR3 nucleotides read TGTGCCAGCAGGGTCCCAGTCTCCTATAATTCACCCCTCCACTTT. Translated, it gives CASRVPVSYNSPLHF.

The chain recombines TRBV13 with TRBJ2-5; D perhaps matches TRBD2 (5 bases). The ends were cut back, 1 base at V and 5 bases at J, with 8 bases in the middle. CDR1 is PRHDT and CDR2 is FYEKMQ in the germline V gene (reference sequence). The CDR3 runs to 13 residues. The DNA of the CDR3 is TGTGCCAGCAGCTTAGCGGGGATGGAGACCCAGTACTTC. This sequence encodes CASSLAGMETQYF.

The V and J genes are TRBV6-5 and TRBJ1-3; D remains ambiguous. This CDR3 has 15 residues. The V end lost 5 bases, the J end lost 3 bases, and 14 bases lay between the germline ends. Germline CDR1 and CDR2: MNHEY and SVGAGI. The CDR3 DNA sequence: TGTGCCAGCAGTATTGAGGGAATGGGTGGAAACACCATATATTTT. Its protein product is CASSIEGMGGNTIYF.

The chain uses TRBV4-2 and TRBJ2-1; 9 nucleotides line up with TRBD2. The germline V gene has CDR1 LGHNA and CDR2 YNFKEQ. The CDR3 is 20 amino acids. V lost 0 bases and J lost 8; bases outside the gene matches: 20. DNA for the CDR3: TGTGCCAGCAGCCAAGACCCAGCGGGGGGCCACGCAATGCTAAAATATGAGCAGTTCTTC. Amino acids: CASSQDPAGGHAMLKYEQFF.

The rearrangement links TRBV5-6 to TRBJ1-4; D remains ambiguous. V was pared by 0 bases and J by 7 bases, with 13 bases between. Germline V gene data show CDR1 as SGHDT and CDR2 as YYEEEE. This CDR3 contains 15 residues. In nucleotides, the CDR3 is TGTGCCAGCAGCTTGGACGGAGTTCGTGGTGAAAAACTGTTTTTT. This gives the protein CASSLDGVRGEKLFF.

In regard to this clone: The junction does not match germline at one end; this may be a read error. Additional DNA sequences in this sample encode the identical CDR3. The CDR3 loop is CASSETGGNQPQHF. For the CDR3, the DNA is TGTGCCAGTAGTGAGACAGGGGGCAACCAGCCCCAGCATTTT. The V and J genes are TRBV19 and TRBJ1-5; 10 bases agree with TRBD1. The CDR3 extends over 14 amino acids. The germline V gene has CDR1 LNHDA and CDR2 SQIVND (reference sequence).

CDR3 sequence: CAWSVRLSENNEQFF. Here the CDR3 DNA reads TGTGCCTGGAGTGTACGTCTCAGCGAAAACAATGAGCAGTTCTTC. The V call is TRBV30, the J call TRBJ2-1; D gene unclear. The V gene's germline CDR1 is GTSNPN and CDR2 SVGIG (reference sequence). The CDR3 is 15 residues long. Trimming pared 0 bases from V and 5 bases from J, leaving 14 bases between.

The chain uses TRBV11-1 and TRBJ2-5; TRBD1 agrees at 8 bases. Trimming took 4 bases from V and 5 from J; bases not matched to a gene: 6. Germline loops: CDR1 SGHAT, CDR2 FQDESV (reference sequence). This CDR3 is built from 14 residues. The CDR3 loop reads CASSSGGLGETQYF. As DNA, the CDR3 is TGTGCCAGCAGCTCAGGGGGCCTCGGGGAGACCCAGTACTTC. The variable domain in full, with the rest retrieved from reference TRBV11-1 and TRBJ2-5, is EAEVAQSPRYKITEKSQAVAFWCDPISGHATLYWYRQILGQGPELLVQFQDESVVDDSQLPKDRFSAERLKGVDSTLKIQPAELGDSAMYLCASSSGGLGETQYFGPGTRLLVL.

V is TRBV7-3 and J is TRBJ2-3; TRBD2 agrees at 7 bases. The CDR3 is 16 amino acids. CDR1 SGHTA and CDR2 FQGTGA come from the germline V gene. J gave up 0 bases and V 5 bases, and 8 bases lay outside the gene matches. The CDR3, as DNA: TGTGCCAGCAGCCCACGGGCTAGCGGCAGCACAGATACGCAGTATTTT. Protein: CASSPRASGSTDTQYF. Variable domain in full (rest from reference TRBV7-3 and TRBJ2-3): GAGVSQTPSNKVTEKGKYVELRCDPISGHTALYWYRQSLGQGPEFLIYFQGTGAADDSGLPNDRFFAVRPEGSVSTLKIQRTERGDSAVYLCASSPRASGSTDTQYFGPGTRLTVL.

This chain's CDR3 is CASSLSNFRTDDGYTF. CDR3 DNA sequence: TGTGCCAGCAGCTTATCTAACTTTCGGACAGATGATGGCTACACCTTC. The V gene is TRBV11-2, the J gene TRBJ1-2; possibly TRBD1 for D (6 bases). Germline V gene sequence: CDR1 SGHAT, CDR2 FQNNGV. The CDR3 has 16 residues. V was trimmed by 2 bases and J by 6 bases, leaving 19 bases between them.

This clone showed up just once. The junction departs from the called germline gene at one end, perhaps through a read error. The chain has TRBV7-7 and TRBJ2-5; TRBD2 might be the D (5 bases). The CDR3 consists of 14 residues. The germline V gene encodes CDR1 SSHAT and CDR2 FNYEAQ (reference sequence). The CDR3 region is CASSLATRGETQYF. The CDR3 DNA reads as TGTGCTAGCAGCTTAGCCACTAGAGGAGAGACCCAGTACTTC.

The chain carries TRBV10-3 and TRBJ1-1; 7 bases are a match to TRBD1. The J segment lost 1 base and the V segment lost 10 bases, leaving 6 bases of the junction unmatched. Germline V gene sequence: CDR1 ENHRY, CDR2 SYGVKD. This CDR3 contains 13 residues. CDR3 sequence: CATSGGRNTEAFF. The CDR3 DNA reads as TGTGCCACCTCAGGGGGACGGAACACTGAAGCTTTCTTT.

The genes are TRBV11-2 and TRBJ2-1, with 9 bases fitting TRBD1. The CDR3 loop spans 15 amino acids. The junction had 6 bases not matched to a gene; V was cut back by 2 bases and J by 7 bases. CDR1 is SGHAT, CDR2 FQNNGV, per germline. The CDR3 DNA is TGTGCCAGCAGCTTACTCGGGACAGGGAAAAATGAGCAGTTCTTC. Its protein is CASSLLGTGKNEQFF. Supplemented by reference TRBV11-2 and TRBJ2-1, the full variable domain reads EAGVAQSPRYKIIEKRQSVAFWCNPISGHATLYWYQQILGQGPKLLIQFQNNGVVDDSQLPKDRFSAERLKGVDSTLKIQPAKLEDSAVYLCASSLLGTGKNEQFFGPGTRLTVL.

V is TRBV6-2 or TRBV6-3 and J is TRBJ1-2, with TRBD1 matching over 8 bases. Germline lookup yields CDR1 MNHEY and CDR2 SVGEGT. The junction had 15 bases not matched to a gene; V was cut back by 0 bases and J by 6 bases. The CDR3 consists of 18 residues. The CDR3 spells CASSYSKLLWTGQHGYTF. Here the CDR3 DNA reads TGTGCCAGCAGTTACTCGAAACTCCTATGGACAGGGCAACATGGCTACACCTTC.

This clone appeared a single time. This chain connects TRBV24-1 to TRBJ1-2, with 8 bases lining up with TRBD1. Germline lookup yields CDR1 KGHDR and CDR2 SFDVKD. The CDR3 sequence is 16 residues long. With V trimmed by 1 base and J by 8 bases, 11 bases remained unmatched. Written as DNA, the CDR3 is TGTGCCACCAGTGATTTCATTCGACAGGGGACTGAGGGCTACACCTTC. Its protein product is CATSDFIRQGTEGYTF.

The chain uses TRBV6-5 and TRBJ1-5; 7 bases fit TRBD1. This CDR3 region has 13 residues. Germline trimming cut 6 bases from V and 6 bases from J; bases unmatched to any gene: 5. Germline V gene sequence: CDR1 MNHEY, CDR2 SVGAGI. The CDR3 DNA follows: TGTGCCAGCAGCGCAGGGGGACGTCAGCCCCAGCATTTT. This sequence encodes CASSAGGRQPQHF.

The CDR3 coding sequence is TGTGCCAGCAGCGCGGGACATCCTAGCACAGATACGCAGTATTTT. The encoded protein is CASSAGHPSTDTQYF. This chain connects TRBV9 to TRBJ2-3; perhaps TRBD1 as D (6 bases). The CDR3 has 15 amino acids. V was clipped by 3 bases and J by 0 bases, with 11 bases between them. Germline V gene data show CDR1 as SGDLS and CDR2 as YYNGEE.

This sequence joins TRBV19 and TRBJ2-1; 7 positions agree with TRBD1. Germline CDR1 and CDR2: LNHDA and SQIVND (reference sequence). Trimming at V came to 7 bases and at J to 7 bases, leaving 7 bases not matched to a gene. The CDR3 totals 13 residues. The CDR3 DNA is TGTGCCAGTACTACGGGACAGCGGAATGAGCAGTTCTTC. Protein sequence: CASTTGQRNEQFF.

V and J are TRBV9 and TRBJ1-5; tentative D call: TRBD1 (6 bases). Trimming took 2 bases from V and 3 from J, leaving 12 bases between them. This CDR3 spans 15 amino acids. CDR1 and CDR2 from the germline V gene are SGDLS and YYNGEE. CDR3 DNA sequence: TGTGCCAGCAGCGTGGCAGGGGCCGACAATCAGCCCCAGCATTTT. It encodes CASSVAGADNQPQHF.

V is TRBV19 and J is TRBJ2-7; D might be TRBD2 (6 bases). V gave up 1 base and J gave up 9 bases, with 19 bases separating them. The CDR3 length is 15 residues. Germline loops: CDR1 LNHDA, CDR2 SQIVND (reference sequence). The CDR3 region is CASSIGGTRSRMQYF. The CDR3 region has the DNA TGTGCCAGTAGTATAGGCGGGACGAGGTCTAGGATGCAGTACTTC. The whole variable domain, filled in from reference TRBV19 and TRBJ2-7, reads DGGITQSPKYLFRKEGQNVTLSCEQNLNHDAMYWYRQDPGQGLRLIYYSQIVNDFQKGDIAEGYSVSREKKESFPLTVTSAQKNPTAFYLCASSIGGTRSRMQYFGPGTRLTVT.

V is TRBV6-5 and J is TRBJ1-2, with D unclear. The germline V gene has CDR1 MNHEY and CDR2 SVGAGI. The germline V and J ends were trimmed by 8 bases and 3 bases, with 13 bases remaining between them. This CDR3 has 13 amino acids. CDR3 nucleotide sequence: TGTGCCAGCGGGTCAGAAAGCGACTATGGCTACACCTTC. Translated, it gives CASGSESDYGYTF.

The genes are TRBV7-2 and TRBJ2-1, with D uncertain. Trimming removed 1 base from V and 8 bases from J, with 12 bases in between. Germline V gives CDR1 SGHTA, CDR2 FQGNSA. This CDR3 spans 14 amino acids. CDR3 sequence: CASSLGLVWDEQFF. CDR3 coding DNA: TGTGCCAGCAGCTTAGGGCTAGTCTGGGATGAGCAGTTCTTC.

V is TRBV10-2 and J is TRBJ2-5; D ambiguous. Germline assignment: CDR1 WSHSY and CDR2 SAAADI. The V and J ends lost 6 bases and 5 bases respectively, with 10 bases between them. The length of the CDR3 is 12 residues. For the CDR3, the DNA is TGCGCCAGCAGGCGGTCGGTTGAGACCCAGTACTTC. Its translation: CASRRSVETQYF.

This sequence joins TRBV19 and TRBJ2-5; the match to TRBD2 covers 9 bases. The germline V gene encodes CDR1 LNHDA and CDR2 SQIVND (reference sequence). After removal of 8 bases from V and 4 bases from J, the junction contained 8 bases not matched to a gene. The CDR3 length is 14 residues. DNA for the CDR3: TGTGCCAGTCGTGTAGCGGGGGAGGGAGAGACCCAGTACTTC. Its protein product is CASRVAGEGETQYF.

V and J are TRBV18 and TRBJ1-2, with 9 bases fitting TRBD1. Losses at the gene ends were 2 bases for V and 6 bases for J; bases not matched to a gene: 4. Germline V gene data show CDR1 as KGHSH and CDR2 as LQKENI. CDR3 length: 14 residues. CDR3 in amino acids: CASSPGTGQHGYTF. CDR3 nucleotide sequence: TGTGCCAGCTCACCAGGGACAGGGCAGCATGGCTACACCTTC. The entire variable domain, with the rest obtained from reference TRBV18 and TRBJ1-2, is as follows: NAGVMQNPRHLVRRRGQEARLRCSPMKGHSHVYWYRQLPEEGLKFMVYLQKENIIDESGMPKERFSAEFPKEGPSILRIQQVVRGDSAAYFCASSPGTGQHGYTFGSGTRLTVV.

The chain recombines TRBV4-3 with TRBJ1-2; 10 nucleotides agree with TRBD1. Per germline, CDR1 LGHNA and CDR2 YSLEER. J gave up 6 bases and V 0 bases, and 7 bases lay outside the gene matches. This CDR3 has 16 amino acids. CDR3 in amino acids: CASSQDRDRGVNGYTF. The CDR3 DNA is TGCGCCAGCAGCCAAGACCGGGACAGGGGAGTGAATGGCTACACCTTC.